This section outlines one T cell receptor beta chain sequence together with its context. Per germline, CDR1 LNHDA and CDR2 SQIVND (reference sequence). This CDR3 is built from 13 residues. The ends were cut back, 4 bases at V and 0 bases at J, with 6 bases in the middle. The table came from immunoSEQ multiplex PCR; TCRdb's copy has only in-frame clones and leaves some out. In the table there are roughly 420,000 clones, more than 75% of which are singletons. The source of the sample is a study of blood T cell repertoires in COVID-19. This rearrangement joins TRBV19 to TRBJ1-2; D is unclear. Material: PBMCs or T cells enriched from blood (not recorded which). This clonotype originated in a woman under 40 with acute COVID-19. The CDR3 loop is CASSRQTNYGYTF. The CDR3, as DNA: TGTGCCAGTAGTAGACAAACTAACTATGGCTACACCTTC. Based on the CDR3 plus reference TRBV19 and TRBJ1-2, the full variable domain is DGGITQSPKYLFRKEGQNVTLSCEQNLNHDAMYWYRQDPGQGLRLIYYSQIVNDFQKGDIAEGYSVSREKKESFPLTVTSAQKNPTAFYLCASSRQTNYGYTFGSGTRLTVV.